This T cell receptor beta chain was obtained from a study of cytomegalovirus exposure and HLA in healthy donors. Study summary: Clustering assigned approximately 78% of the roughly 400 genotyped donors to the Caucasian-associated ancestry cluster. General observations from the study: The investigators catalogued 160 or so TCR beta chains as cytomegalovirus-associated. There were several of the most significant clusters that appeared linked to common viral pathogens in a later analysis. TCR beta sequences reportedly predicted most subjects' HLA-A and HLA-B alleles accurately.

The CDR3 covers 14 residues. Germline V gene sequence: CDR1 WSHSY, CDR2 SAAADI. Trimming left V 0 bases short and J 1 base short, with 6 bases between. Notes on this clone: The antigen is not known.

The PCR was carried out with 60 Vbeta primers and 13 Jbeta primers. Using immunoSEQ multiplex PCR, the repertoire was profiled, and TCRdb retains in-frame clones only, with some absent. There are 160,000 or so clones in the sample, with roughly 2% held by the top ten. The chain is built from TRBV10-2 and TRBJ1-1, with D perhaps matching TRBD1 (5 bases). The sequence came from a man aged 25 to 40 in good health and CMV-seronegative. The sequencing sample was made of PBMCs. CDR3: CASSESGGNTEAFF. In DNA, the CDR3 is TGCGCCAGCAGTGAGTCGGGGGGGAACACTGAAGCTTTCTTT.